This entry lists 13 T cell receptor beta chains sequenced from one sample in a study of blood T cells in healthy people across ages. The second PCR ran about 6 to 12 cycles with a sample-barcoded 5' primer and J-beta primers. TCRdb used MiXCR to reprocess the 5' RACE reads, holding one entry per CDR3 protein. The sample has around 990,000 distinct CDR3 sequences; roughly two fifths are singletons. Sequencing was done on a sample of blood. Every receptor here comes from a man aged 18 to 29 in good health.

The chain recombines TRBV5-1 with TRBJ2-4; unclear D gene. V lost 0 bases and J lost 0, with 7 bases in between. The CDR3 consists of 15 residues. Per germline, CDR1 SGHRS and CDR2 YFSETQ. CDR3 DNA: TGCGCCAGCAGCTTGGGCCTCGGAGCCAAAAACATTCAGTACTTC. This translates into CASSLGLGAKNIQYF.

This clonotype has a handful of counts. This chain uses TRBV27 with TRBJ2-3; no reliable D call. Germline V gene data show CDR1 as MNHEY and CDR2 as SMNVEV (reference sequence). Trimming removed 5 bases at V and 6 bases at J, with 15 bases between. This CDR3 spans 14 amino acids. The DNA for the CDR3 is TGTGCCAGCAGTCCCCGTTTCGGGTGGGATACGCAGTATTTT. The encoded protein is CASSPRFGWDTQYF.

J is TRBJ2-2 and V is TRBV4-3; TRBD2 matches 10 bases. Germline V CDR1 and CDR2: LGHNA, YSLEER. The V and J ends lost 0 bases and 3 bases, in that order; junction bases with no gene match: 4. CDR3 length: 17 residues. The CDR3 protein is CASSQEAGGMYTGELFF. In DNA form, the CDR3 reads TGCGCCAGCAGCCAAGAAGCGGGGGGGATGTACACCGGGGAGCTGTTTTTT.

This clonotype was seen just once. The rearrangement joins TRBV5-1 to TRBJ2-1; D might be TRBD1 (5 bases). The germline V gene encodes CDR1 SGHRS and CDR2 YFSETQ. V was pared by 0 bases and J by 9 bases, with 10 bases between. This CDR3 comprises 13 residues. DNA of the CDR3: TGCGCCAGCAGCTTGGCAGTTGGGGCTGAGCAGTTCTTC. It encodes CASSLAVGAEQFF.

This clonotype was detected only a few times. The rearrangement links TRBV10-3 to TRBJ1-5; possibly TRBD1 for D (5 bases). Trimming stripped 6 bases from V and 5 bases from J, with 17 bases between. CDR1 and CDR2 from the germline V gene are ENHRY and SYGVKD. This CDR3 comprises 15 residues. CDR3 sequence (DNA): TGTGCCATCAGATCAGGGTCGAGGGGATATCAGCCCCAGCATTTT. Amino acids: CAIRSGSRGYQPQHF.

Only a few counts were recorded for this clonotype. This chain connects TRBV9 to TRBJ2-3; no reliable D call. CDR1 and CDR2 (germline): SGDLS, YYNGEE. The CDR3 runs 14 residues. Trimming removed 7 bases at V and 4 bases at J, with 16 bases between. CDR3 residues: CASSSVGQPDTQYF. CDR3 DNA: TGTGCCAGCTCCTCCGTAGGGCAGCCAGATACGCAGTATTTT. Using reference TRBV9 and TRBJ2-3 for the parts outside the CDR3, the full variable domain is DSGVTQTPKHLITATGQRVTLRCSPRSGDLSVYWYQQSLDQGLQFLIQYYNGEERAKGNILERFSAQQFPDLHSELNLSSLELGDSALYFCASSSVGQPDTQYFGPGTRLTVL.

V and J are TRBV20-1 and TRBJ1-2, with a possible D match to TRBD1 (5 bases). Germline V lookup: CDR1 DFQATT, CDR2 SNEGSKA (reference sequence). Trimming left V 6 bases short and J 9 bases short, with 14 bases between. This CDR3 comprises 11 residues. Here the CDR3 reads CSAVGGVSYTF. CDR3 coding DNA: TGCAGTGCCGTGGGGGGAGTGAGCTACACCTTC.

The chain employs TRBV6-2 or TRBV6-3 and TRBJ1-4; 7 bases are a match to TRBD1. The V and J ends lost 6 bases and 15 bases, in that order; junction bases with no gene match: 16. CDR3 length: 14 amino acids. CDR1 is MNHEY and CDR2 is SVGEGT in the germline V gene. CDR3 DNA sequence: TGTGCCAGCAGCGAACAAGGAAGACAGGGCCGGGTGTTTTTT. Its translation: CASSEQGRQGRVFF.

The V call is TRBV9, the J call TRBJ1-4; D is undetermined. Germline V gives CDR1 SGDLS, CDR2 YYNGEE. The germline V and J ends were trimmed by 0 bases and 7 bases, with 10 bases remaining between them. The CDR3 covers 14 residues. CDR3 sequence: CASSVAGNREKLFF. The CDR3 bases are TGTGCCAGCAGCGTAGCTGGCAACCGTGAAAAACTGTTTTTT. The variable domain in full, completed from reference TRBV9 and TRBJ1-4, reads DSGVTQTPKHLITATGQRVTLRCSPRSGDLSVYWYQQSLDQGLQFLIQYYNGEERAKGNILERFSAQQFPDLHSELNLSSLELGDSALYFCASSVAGNREKLFFGSGTQLSVL.

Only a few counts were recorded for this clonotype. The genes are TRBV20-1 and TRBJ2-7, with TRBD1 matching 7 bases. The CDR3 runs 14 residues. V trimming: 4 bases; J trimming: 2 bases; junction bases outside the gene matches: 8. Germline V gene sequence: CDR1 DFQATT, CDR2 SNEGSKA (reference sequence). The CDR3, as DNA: TGCAGTGCTATAGGGCAGGGGGTAGCCTACGAGCAGTACTTC. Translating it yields CSAIGQGVAYEQYF.

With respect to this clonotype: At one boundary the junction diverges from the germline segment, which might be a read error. Here the CDR3 DNA reads TGTGCCGGCAGTTTGGGACTAGCGGCGAGCTCCTACAATGAGCAGTTCTTC. It specifies CAGSLGLAASSYNEQFF. The chain has TRBV27 and TRBJ2-1, with TRBD2 matching over 11 bases. Germline V gives CDR1 MNHEY, CDR2 SMNVEV (reference sequence). The CDR3 sequence is 17 residues long.

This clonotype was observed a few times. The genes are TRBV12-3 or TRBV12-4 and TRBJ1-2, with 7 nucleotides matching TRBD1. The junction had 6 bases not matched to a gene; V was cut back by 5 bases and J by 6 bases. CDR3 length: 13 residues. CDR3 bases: TGTGCCAGCAGTAAACAGGGGATGGATGGCTACACCTTC. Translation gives CASSKQGMDGYTF.

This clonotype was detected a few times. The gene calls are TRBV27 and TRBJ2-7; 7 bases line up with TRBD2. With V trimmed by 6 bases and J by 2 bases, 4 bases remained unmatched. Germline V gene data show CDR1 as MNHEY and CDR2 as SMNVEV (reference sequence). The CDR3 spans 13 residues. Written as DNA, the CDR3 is TGTGCCAGCAGCCTAGCGGCAACCTACGAGCAGTACTTC. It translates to CASSLAATYEQYF.